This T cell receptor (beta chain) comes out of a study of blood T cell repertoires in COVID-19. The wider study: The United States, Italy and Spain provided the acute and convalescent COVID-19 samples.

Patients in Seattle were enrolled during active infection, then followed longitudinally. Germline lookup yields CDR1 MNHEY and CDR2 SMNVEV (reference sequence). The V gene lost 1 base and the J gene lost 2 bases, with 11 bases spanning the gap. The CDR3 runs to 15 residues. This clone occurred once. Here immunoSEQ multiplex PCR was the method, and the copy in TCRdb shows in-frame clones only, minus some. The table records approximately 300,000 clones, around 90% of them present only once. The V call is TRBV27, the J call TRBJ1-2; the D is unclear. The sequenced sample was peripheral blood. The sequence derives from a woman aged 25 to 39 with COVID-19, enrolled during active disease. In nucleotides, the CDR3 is TGTGCCAGCAGTTTATATCCAGATTTAAACTATGGCTACACCTTC. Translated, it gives CASSLYPDLNYGYTF.